Listed here are 13 T cell receptor beta chains from one sample, sequenced in a study of shared clonotypes between healthy human individuals. Profiling relied on immunoSEQ multiplex PCR, and the TCRdb table lists in-frame clones only, not all of them. The table has some 95,000 clones, under 70% seen once. Sequencing was done on a sample of memory CD8+ T cells sorted from blood. Subset described: CD45RO+ cells pooled with CCR7-negative TemRA cells. Receptor source: a man aged 25-45 years in good health.

V is TRBV30 and J is TRBJ2-4, with TRBD2 matching over 11 bases. Germline values: CDR1 GTSNPN, CDR2 SVGIG (reference sequence). This CDR3 has 15 amino acids. J gave up 8 bases and V 0 bases, and 6 bases lay outside the gene matches. The CDR3 loop reads CAWSVLAGGPDIQYF. CDR3 coding DNA: TGTGCCTGGAGTGTTCTAGCGGGAGGTCCGGACATTCAGTACTTC.

The chain recombines TRBV19 with TRBJ2-7, with D possibly called TRBD1 or TRBD2 (5 bases each). V was shortened by 6 bases and J by 6 bases, with 21 bases between the two germline ends. CDR1 and CDR2 (germline): LNHDA, SQIVND (reference sequence). This CDR3 region has 15 residues. The CDR3 protein is CASSNLGQGDSEQYF. The CDR3 nucleotides read TGTGCCAGTAGCAACTTAGGCCAGGGAGATTCCGAGCAGTACTTC.

The chain links TRBV29-1 to TRBJ1-2, with TRBD1 identical over 7 bases. The CDR3 totals 13 residues. V lost 2 bases to trimming and J lost 7 bases; unmatched junction nucleotides: 7. Germline CDR1 SQVTM, CDR2 ANQGSEA. The CDR3 loop reads CSVETSEGAGYTF. CDR3 nucleotides: TGCAGCGTTGAAACATCGGAGGGGGCTGGCTACACCTTC. Drawing the rest from reference TRBV29-1 and TRBJ1-2, the complete variable domain is SAVISQKPSRDICQRGTSLTIQCQVDSQVTMMFWYRQQPGQSLTLIATANQGSEATYESGFVIDKFPISRPNLTFSTLTVSNMSPEDSSIYLCSVETSEGAGYTFGSGTRLTVV.

In this sample, this clone turned up once. V gene TRBV2 combines with J gene TRBJ2-3, with D hard to call. The CDR3 is 14 residues long. V dropped 7 bases and J dropped 0 bases, with 11 bases sitting between them. Germline V gene lookup returns CDR1 SNHLY and CDR2 FYNNEI. The CDR3 reads CASKGRTSTDTQYF. The CDR3 coding sequence is TGTGCCAGCAAGGGCAGAACTAGCACAGATACGCAGTATTTT. The full variable domain, with the rest looked up from reference TRBV2 and TRBJ2-3, is EPEVTQTPSHQVTQMGQEVILRCVPISNHLYFYWYRQILGQKVEFLVSFYNNEISEKSEIFDDQFSVERPDGSNFTLKIRSTKLEDSAMYFCASKGRTSTDTQYFGPGTRLTVL.

The rearrangement joins TRBV19 to TRBJ2-5; D is uncertain. Trimming stripped 4 bases from V and 5 bases from J, with 17 bases between. The CDR3 runs 15 residues. Germline CDR1 LNHDA, CDR2 SQIVND (reference sequence). CDR3 coding DNA: TGTGCCAGTAGTACTCGAAGACGGCAAATGGAGACCCAGTACTTC. Protein: CASSTRRRQMETQYF. The variable domain in full, completed from reference TRBV19 and TRBJ2-5, reads DGGITQSPKYLFRKEGQNVTLSCEQNLNHDAMYWYRQDPGQGLRLIYYSQIVNDFQKGDIAEGYSVSREKKESFPLTVTSAQKNPTAFYLCASSTRRRQMETQYFGPGTRLLVL.

Comments on this clone: One junction end disagrees with the germline gene, perhaps due to a read error. The genes are TRBV7-7 and TRBJ2-7; the D gene is possibly TRBD1 (5 bases). This CDR3 has 13 residues. Germline values: CDR1 SSHAT, CDR2 FNYEAQ (reference sequence). The CDR3 bases are TGTGCTAGCAGCTTGCAGCAGGGCTACGAGCAGTACTTC. Translation gives CASSLQQGYEQYF.

The chain carries TRBV28 and TRBJ2-1; D is possibly TRBD1 (6 bases). CDR3 length: 14 residues. Germline values: CDR1 MDHEN, CDR2 SYDVKM. The V end lost 8 bases, the J end lost 7 bases, and 18 bases lay between the germline ends. The CDR3 reads CASVRGFAVNEQFF. The CDR3 DNA reads TGTGCCAGCGTCAGGGGATTCGCCGTTAATGAGCAGTTCTTC.

This chain uses TRBV29-1 with TRBJ2-1; the match to TRBD2 covers 11 bases. J lost 7 bases, V lost 3 bases, and 11 bases had no gene match. This CDR3 is 16 amino acids long. Germline V lookup: CDR1 SQVTM, CDR2 ANQGSEA. CDR3 sequence (DNA): TGCAGCGTTGACCCAATACTAGCGGGAGTCCCAAATGAGCAGTTCTTC. Its translation is CSVDPILAGVPNEQFF.

J is TRBJ2-7 and V is TRBV7-2; D gene uncertain. Deletions cut 1 base from V and 3 bases from J, with 4 bases between. This CDR3 is built from 12 residues. The germline V gene encodes CDR1 SGHTA and CDR2 FQGNSA. This chain's CDR3 is CASSLVVYEQYF. The CDR3 DNA follows: TGTGCCAGCAGCTTAGTAGTCTACGAGCAGTACTTC.

This clone was recorded many times. The chain is built from TRBV7-9 and TRBJ2-1, with D perhaps assigned TRBD1 or TRBD2 (5 bases each). The CDR3 length is 14 residues. V was clipped by 5 bases and J by 7 bases, with 15 bases between them. Germline V gives CDR1 SEHNR, CDR2 FQNEAQ (reference sequence). CDR3 coding DNA: TGTGCCAGCAGCCAAGGGACCTCCCCGAATGAGCAGTTCTTC. Protein: CASSQGTSPNEQFF.

The chain has TRBV7-9 and TRBJ2-7; a weak D match, TRBD1 (6 bases). CDR3 length: 15 amino acids. V lost 3 bases and J 5 bases, leaving 17 bases between the germline ends. The germline V gene has CDR1 SEHNR and CDR2 FQNEAQ (reference sequence). In nucleotides, the CDR3 is TGTGCCAGCAGCTTGGGCGAAGGCCAGGGGAACGAGCAGTACTTC. Amino acids: CASSLGEGQGNEQYF.

The V and J genes are TRBV2 and TRBJ1-5; TRBD1 matches 7 bases. The trim removed 3 bases at V and 1 base at J, leaving 3 bases unmatched. In germline, CDR1 is SNHLY, CDR2 FYNNEI. This CDR3 has 15 residues. CDR3 DNA: TGTGCCAGCAGTGACCAGACAGGGAGCAATCAGCCCCAGCATTTT. It codes for CASSDQTGSNQPQHF.

This sequence joins TRBV9 and TRBJ2-3; D gene unclear. From germline, CDR1 is SGDLS and CDR2 YYNGEE. Trimming removed 4 bases at V and 6 bases at J, with 15 bases between. This CDR3 spans 14 amino acids. Here the CDR3 reads CASSPDWGLDTQYF. The CDR3 coding sequence is TGTGCCAGCAGCCCCGACTGGGGTTTGGATACGCAGTATTTT.